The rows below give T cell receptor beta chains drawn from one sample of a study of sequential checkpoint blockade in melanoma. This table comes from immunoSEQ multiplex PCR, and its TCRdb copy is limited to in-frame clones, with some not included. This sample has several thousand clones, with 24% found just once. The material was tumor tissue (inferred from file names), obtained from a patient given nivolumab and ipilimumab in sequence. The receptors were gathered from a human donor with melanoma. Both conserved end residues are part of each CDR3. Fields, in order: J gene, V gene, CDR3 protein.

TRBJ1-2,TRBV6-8,CASSRTDSYYGYTF
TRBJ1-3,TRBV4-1,CASSQDYKVYSGNTIYF
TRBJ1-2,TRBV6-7,CASKRGTGYTF
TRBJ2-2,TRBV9,CASSGGLAETGELFF
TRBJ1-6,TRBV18,CASSLQGAGNSPLHF
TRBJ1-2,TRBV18,CASSLAGTGVVSDGYTF
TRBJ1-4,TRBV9,CASSEQTVATNEKLFF
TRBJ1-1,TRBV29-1,CSVDNQGEEAFF
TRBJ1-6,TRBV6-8,CASSYSSYSPLHF
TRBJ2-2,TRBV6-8,CASRRLSGPTGELFF
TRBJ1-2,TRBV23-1,CASSLEGSGGYTF
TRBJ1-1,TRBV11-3,CASSLEGMNTEAFF
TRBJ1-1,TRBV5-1,CASSLERFPGEAFF
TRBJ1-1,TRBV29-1,CSGGDSSAGTEAFF
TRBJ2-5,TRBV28,CASSGLRDRGMLETQYF
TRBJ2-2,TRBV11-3,CASSLEVAGGPTYGELFF
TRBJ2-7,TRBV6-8,CASSAYRDSYEQYF
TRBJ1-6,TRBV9,CASSQSSYNSPLHF
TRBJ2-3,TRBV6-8,CASSYDNRDTQYF
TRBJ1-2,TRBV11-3,CASSLVASEYGYTF